This T cell receptor beta chain emerged from a study of shared T cell receptors in the human thymus. CDR1 and CDR2 (germline): MNHEY, SMNVEV (reference sequence). This CDR3 is built from 14 residues. V dropped 3 bases and J dropped 6 bases, with 12 bases sitting between them. Data came from immunoSEQ multiplex PCR; TCRdb stores just in-frame clones and leaves some out. The repertoire consists of hundreds of thousands of clones, with around 87% occurring once and the leading ten covering 0.0094%. A further study also used this sample, focusing on human thymus T cells. That study adds: Infants served as donors; they were healthy and Finnish and were having corrective surgery for congenital heart defects. Resections from corrective heart surgery supplied the thymus tissue. In thymic and blood repertoires alike, V and J usage looked biased. Related studies found that unrelated individuals share highly overlapping thymic repertoires.

Sequencing input: thymocytes. V gene TRBV27 combines with J gene TRBJ1-5; weak D call: TRBD1 (5 bases). The origin of this receptor is a boy in the first two years of life with a congenital heart defect. CDR3: CASSLGGRGQPQHF. The CDR3 DNA reads as TGTGCCAGCAGTTTGGGGGGTCGGGGTCAGCCCCAGCATTTT.